This T cell receptor beta chain appears in the sequencing data of a study of cytomegalovirus exposure and HLA in healthy donors. Study results and caveats: Researchers reported in a later analysis that common viral pathogens appeared linked to several top clusters. In a later analysis, an Asian-associated ancestry cluster reportedly showed fewer N-insertions than the 666-donor mean.

Regarding this clone: Its antigen is not known.

The PCR ran on 60 Vbeta and 13 Jbeta primers. As processed by the authors: Roughly 11 million shared chains were among 80 million or so unique TCR beta chains counted in a later analysis. TCRdb's table, derived via immunoSEQ multiplex PCR, lists solely in-frame clones and lacks some. V and J calls and clone size are given by that table; D and trimming were obtained from the DNA. In the table there are 150,000 to 180,000 clones, roughly 80% of which are singletons. V was shortened by 4 bases and J by 8 bases, with 18 bases between the two germline ends. CDR1 is SGHDT and CDR2 is YYEEEE in the germline V gene. CDR3 length: 14 residues.

Sequenced sample: PBMCs. V usage is TRBV5-6 and J usage is TRBJ1-1; a weak D match, TRBD1 (6 bases). The sequence was collected from a woman aged 40-49 years in good health and CMV-seronegative. CDR3 sequence reads: CASSPEGGVREAFF. The CDR3 DNA is TGTGCCAGCAGCCCCGAAGGGGGGGTAAGGGAAGCTTTCTTT.